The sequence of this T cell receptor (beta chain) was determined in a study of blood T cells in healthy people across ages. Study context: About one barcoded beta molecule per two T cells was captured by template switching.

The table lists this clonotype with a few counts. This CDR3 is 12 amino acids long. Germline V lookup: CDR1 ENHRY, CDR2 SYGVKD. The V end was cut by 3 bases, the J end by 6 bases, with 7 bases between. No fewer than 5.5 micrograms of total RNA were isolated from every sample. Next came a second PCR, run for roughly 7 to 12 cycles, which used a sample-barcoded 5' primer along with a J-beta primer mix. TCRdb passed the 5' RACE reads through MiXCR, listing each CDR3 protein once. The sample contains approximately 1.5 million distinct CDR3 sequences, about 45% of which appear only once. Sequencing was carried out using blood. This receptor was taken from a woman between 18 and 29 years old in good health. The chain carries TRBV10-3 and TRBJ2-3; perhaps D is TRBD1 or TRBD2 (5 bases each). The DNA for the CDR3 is TGTGCCATCAGTGATGAGGGGGATACGCAGTATTTT. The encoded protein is CAISDEGDTQYF.